One sample yielded the 15 T cell receptor beta chains listed below, sequenced in a study of tissue T cells after allogeneic stem cell transplantation. Measured with immunoSEQ multiplex PCR; TCRdb has only the in-frame clones, and not every one. The sample holds more than 20,000 clones, about 90% seen once. The source was blood, collected before transplantation. These receptor sequences come from a male donor at least 60 years old who later had graft-versus-host disease after an allogeneic stem cell transplant.

This clone was seen a single time. CDR3 DNA: TGTGCCAGCAGCCCCCTCATTTGGGGCAAGTCGAATGAGCAGTTCTTC. Its protein is CASSPLIWGKSNEQFF. V usage is TRBV14 and J usage is TRBJ2-1; the D gene is possibly TRBD1 (5 bases). The CDR3 contains 16 residues. V gave up 4 bases and J gave up 7 bases, with 20 bases separating them. In germline, CDR1 is SGHDN, CDR2 FVKESK.

The genes are TRBV9 and TRBJ1-2; the D is unclear. The CDR3 totals 15 residues. From germline, CDR1 is SGDLS and CDR2 YYNGEE. V lost 4 bases, J lost 4 bases, and 17 bases lay in between. The DNA for the CDR3 is TGTGCCAGCAGCCCCCGTAGGCAGGCCACCTATGGCTACACCTTC. Protein product: CASSPRRQATYGYTF. Together with reference TRBV9 and TRBJ1-2, the CDR3 gives the full variable domain: DSGVTQTPKHLITATGQRVTLRCSPRSGDLSVYWYQQSLDQGLQFLIQYYNGEERAKGNILERFSAQQFPDLHSELNLSSLELGDSALYFCASSPRRQATYGYTFGSGTRLTVV.

The V and J genes are TRBV24-1 and TRBJ2-3; maybe TRBD1 (5 bases). CDR1 KGHDR and CDR2 SFDVKD come from the germline V gene. V shed 3 bases and J shed 2 bases, with 11 bases lying between them. The CDR3 extends over 15 amino acids. CDR3 protein: CATSDRQLNTDTQYF. As DNA, the CDR3 is TGTGCCACCAGTGATCGACAGCTCAACACAGATACGCAGTATTTT.

The chain combines TRBV5-1 with TRBJ2-7; the match to TRBD2 covers 8 bases. V shed 0 bases and J 2 bases; nucleotides not matched to a gene: 1. The length of the CDR3 is 14 residues. CDR1 and CDR2 from the germline V gene are SGHRS and YFSETQ. DNA for the CDR3: TGCGCCAGCAGCTTGGTAGCGGGAACCTACGAGCAGTACTTC. Amino acid sequence: CASSLVAGTYEQYF.

The chain's CDR3 is CASSQLMGKDRGQPQHF. As DNA, the CDR3 is TGCGCCAGCAGCCAATTGATGGGAAAGGACAGGGGGCAGCCCCAGCATTTT. The chain is built from TRBV4-1 and TRBJ1-5, with 10 positions matching TRBD1. The CDR3 runs to 17 residues. V shed 2 bases, J shed 7 bases, and the junction held 11 bases outside the gene matches. Germline-derived CDR1 and CDR2 are MGHRA and YSYEKL.

The rearrangement uses TRBV3-1 (or the pseudogene TRBV3-2) and TRBJ1-2; tentative D call: TRBD1 (6 bases). Trimming cost V 5 bases and J 3 bases, with 10 bases left between them. CDR1 and CDR2 (germline): LGHDT, YNNKEL (reference sequence). The CDR3 loop spans 13 amino acids. The CDR3 DNA is TGTGCCAGCAGCACACAGGGAGACTATGGCTACACCTTC. Translation gives CASSTQGDYGYTF.

The genes are TRBV4-1 and TRBJ2-7, with 11 bases aligning to TRBD2. Trimming at V came to 4 bases and at J to 2 bases, leaving 7 bases not matched to a gene. This CDR3 contains 16 residues. The germline V gene encodes CDR1 MGHRA and CDR2 YSYEKL. Here the CDR3 DNA reads TGCGCCAGCAGCCCCGGACTAGCGGGTCTGACCTACGAGCAGTACTTC. It encodes CASSPGLAGLTYEQYF.

The rearrangement joins TRBV6-1 to TRBJ1-2, with a weak D call TRBD1 (6 bases). Trimming took 2 bases from V and 7 from J, leaving 17 bases between them. The CDR3 has 15 amino acids. The germline gives CDR1 MNHNS, CDR2 SASEGT. Here the CDR3 reads CASSESAGRGIGYTF. In DNA, the CDR3 is TGTGCCAGCAGTGAATCGGCAGGGAGGGGGATTGGCTACACCTTC.

The chain recombines TRBV4-2 with TRBJ2-5, with TRBD1 as a possible D gene (5 bases). Trimming took off 1 base at V and 5 bases at J, with 14 bases between the two ends. The CDR3 sequence is 15 residues long. Looked up from germline, CDR1 is LGHNA and CDR2 is YNFKEQ. Here the CDR3 reads CASSQVGQIGETQYF. The CDR3 DNA reads as TGTGCCAGCAGCCAAGTGGGGCAGATAGGGGAGACCCAGTACTTC.

This sequence joins TRBV18 and TRBJ2-2; tentatively, D is TRBD2 (6 bases). Per germline, CDR1 KGHSH and CDR2 LQKENI. The CDR3 consists of 14 residues. Trimming stripped 1 base from V and 7 bases from J, with 10 bases between. The CDR3 here is CASSPREVGGELFF. The CDR3 DNA is TGTGCCAGCTCACCACGGGAGGTTGGCGGGGAGCTGTTTTTT.

In this sample, this clone turned up once. This chain uses TRBV6-5 with TRBJ2-3, with 8 bases matching TRBD2. Unmatched junction bases numbered 8, after V lost 5 bases and J lost 7 bases. CDR3 size: 14 residues. Germline V gene lookup returns CDR1 MNHEY and CDR2 SVGAGI. The CDR3 coding sequence is TGTGCCAGCAGTCAGGGGACTAGAATGAATACGCAGTATTTT. Its protein is CASSQGTRMNTQYF.

V and J are TRBV25-1 and TRBJ1-6, with 11 nucleotides matching TRBD1. The ends lost 6 bases at V and 10 bases at J; junction bases unmatched: 8. The CDR3 has 15 amino acids. Germline CDR1 and CDR2: MGHDK and SYGVNS. The CDR3 reads CASSSRTGGNSPLHF. The DNA for the CDR3 is TGTGCCAGCAGCAGCAGGACAGGGGGCAACTCACCCCTCCACTTT.

The table lists this clone with a few counts. The rearrangement links TRBV4-1 to TRBJ2-5, with 11 bases matching TRBD2. Germline values: CDR1 MGHRA, CDR2 YSYEKL. The trim removed 0 bases at V and 5 bases at J, leaving 8 bases unmatched. CDR3 length: 17 residues. The DNA for the CDR3 is TGCGCCAGCAGCCAAGATACTAGCGGGGGTGGTGTGGAGACCCAGTACTTC. It translates to CASSQDTSGGGVETQYF.

The rearrangement links TRBV7-9 to TRBJ2-2; D gene uncertain. The CDR3 spans 14 residues. Germline values: CDR1 SEHNR, CDR2 FQNEAQ (reference sequence). The V and J ends lost 11 bases and 0 bases respectively, with 13 bases between them. The CDR3 coding sequence is TGTGCCCCCAAGACCGATGCGAACACCGGGGAGCTGTTTTTT. Translating it yields CAPKTDANTGELFF.

The rearrangement uses TRBV19 and TRBJ1-5; 10 positions match TRBD1. Germline V gene data show CDR1 as LNHDA and CDR2 as SQIVND (reference sequence). V gave up 6 bases and J gave up 7 bases; unmatched junction bases: 18. The CDR3 loop spans 18 amino acids. CDR3 DNA: TGTGCCAGTAGCGGACAGGGGGTGGGGACAGGGGCCTGGCAGCCCCAGCATTTT. Its protein is CASSGQGVGTGAWQPQHF.